This is a list of T cell receptor beta chains from one sample in a study of beta chain features in type 1 diabetes. Using immunoSEQ multiplex PCR, the repertoire was profiled, and TCRdb retains in-frame clones only, with some absent. This sample has some 250,000 clones; 27% occur once, and the top ten carry 4%. Material: central memory CD4+ T cells from blood. Every receptor here comes from a man aged 30 to 39 in good health. Each CDR3 is given with its conserved first and last residue. The order of the fields is CDR3 DNA, CDR3 protein, clone size, D gene, J gene, CDR3 length, V gene. A D gene is named only where the DNA matches it firmly. Some rows mark clone size as missing; the rest say once, few, many or name a class of expanded clone.

cdr3_nt: TGTGCCACCAGCAGCCAGCGGGGGGGCGCAGATACGCAGTATTTT
cdr3_aa: CATSSQRGGADTQYF
clone_size: .
d_call: TRBD2
j_call: TRBJ2-3
cdr3_length: 15
v_call: TRBV15

cdr3_nt: TGTGCCAGCAGTGGGAATGGACAGGGAGGCGAGCAGTACTTC
cdr3_aa: CASSGNGQGGEQYF
clone_size: .
d_call: TRBD1
j_call: TRBJ2-7
cdr3_length: 14
v_call: TRBV2

cdr3_nt: TGCGCCAGCAGCTCCGGACTAGCGGGAGGGCAAGAGACCCAGTACTTC
cdr3_aa: CASSSGLAGGQETQYF
clone_size: .
d_call: TRBD2
j_call: TRBJ2-5
cdr3_length: 16
v_call: TRBV4-3

cdr3_nt: TGTGCCAGCACCCCCCGCAGGGTCGGTACTGAAGCTTTCTTT
cdr3_aa: CASTPRRVGTEAFF
clone_size: .
d_call: .
j_call: TRBJ1-1
cdr3_length: 14
v_call: TRBV28

cdr3_nt: TGTGCCATCAGTGAGTCGAGGGAGATCACAGATACGCAGTATTTT
cdr3_aa: CAISESREITDTQYF
clone_size: few
d_call: .
j_call: TRBJ2-3
cdr3_length: 15
v_call: TRBV10-3

cdr3_nt: TGTGCCTGGAGTGTAACCGCGGCGGCCTCCTACGAGCAGTACTTC
cdr3_aa: CAWSVTAAASYEQYF
clone_size: few
d_call: .
j_call: TRBJ2-7
cdr3_length: 15
v_call: TRBV30

cdr3_nt: TGTGCCAGCAGGATGGACAGCGACAATGAGCAGTTCTTC
cdr3_aa: CASRMDSDNEQFF
clone_size: few
d_call: .
j_call: TRBJ2-1
cdr3_length: 13
v_call: TRBV6-5

cdr3_nt: TGCAGCGTTGATTATGGGAGCACAGATACGCAGTATTTT
cdr3_aa: CSVDYGSTDTQYF
clone_size: few
d_call: .
j_call: TRBJ2-3
cdr3_length: 13
v_call: TRBV29-1

cdr3_nt: TGTGCCAGCAGTTTACTGAACACCGGGGAGCTGTTTTTT
cdr3_aa: CASSLLNTGELFF
clone_size: .
d_call: .
j_call: TRBJ2-2
cdr3_length: 13
v_call: TRBV27

cdr3_nt: TGTGCCAGTAGTATATCCAGTTACACTGAAGCTTTCTTT
cdr3_aa: CASSISSYTEAFF
clone_size: .
d_call: .
j_call: TRBJ1-1
cdr3_length: 13
v_call: TRBV19

cdr3_nt: TGCGCCAGTACTAGCGGGCTATACAATGAGCAGTTCTTC
cdr3_aa: CASTSGLYNEQFF
clone_size: .
d_call: TRBD2
j_call: TRBJ2-1
cdr3_length: 13
v_call: TRBV10-1

cdr3_nt: TGTGCCAGCAGCTCCCAGGGAAATGGGGGCAATGAGCAGTTCTTC
cdr3_aa: CASSSQGNGGNEQFF
clone_size: many
d_call: .
j_call: TRBJ2-1
cdr3_length: 15
v_call: TRBV9

cdr3_nt: TGTGCCAGCAGCTCCGACACTATGAACACTGAAGCTTTCTTT
cdr3_aa: CASSSDTMNTEAFF
clone_size: .
d_call: .
j_call: TRBJ1-1
cdr3_length: 14
v_call: TRBV7-8

cdr3_nt: TGCGCCAGCAGCTTGGTATGGACTAGCGATAATGAGCAGTTCTTC
cdr3_aa: CASSLVWTSDNEQFF
clone_size: few
d_call: TRBD2
j_call: TRBJ2-1
cdr3_length: 15
v_call: TRBV5-1

cdr3_nt: TGTGCCTGGAGTGAGACCCCCTACGAGCAGTACTTC
cdr3_aa: CAWSETPYEQYF
clone_size: few
d_call: .
j_call: TRBJ2-7
cdr3_length: 12
v_call: TRBV30

cdr3_nt: TGCGCCAGCAGCTCCAGTGGGACAGGGAACACTGAAGCTTTCTTT
cdr3_aa: CASSSSGTGNTEAFF
clone_size: .
d_call: TRBD1
j_call: TRBJ1-1
cdr3_length: 15
v_call: TRBV5-1

cdr3_nt: TGTGCCTGGAGGCGGGACCCACACTCTGGAAACACCATATATTTT
cdr3_aa: CAWRRDPHSGNTIYF
clone_size: .
d_call: .
j_call: TRBJ1-3
cdr3_length: 15
v_call: TRBV30

cdr3_nt: TGTGCCAGCAGCTCCCCAGGGGCAAGCCCCTACGAGCAGTACTTC
cdr3_aa: CASSSPGASPYEQYF
clone_size: .
d_call: .
j_call: TRBJ2-7
cdr3_length: 15
v_call: TRBV11-3

cdr3_nt: TGCAGCGTTGCCGGAGGACAGGGTGTTGCTGAAGCTTTCTTT
cdr3_aa: CSVAGGQGVAEAFF
clone_size: .
d_call: TRBD1
j_call: TRBJ1-1
cdr3_length: 14
v_call: TRBV29-1

cdr3_nt: TGTGCCAGCAGCTTAACTACAGGGGGTGGCTACACCTTC
cdr3_aa: CASSLTTGGGYTF
clone_size: .
d_call: TRBD1
j_call: TRBJ1-2
cdr3_length: 13
v_call: TRBV7-2

cdr3_nt: TGTGCCAGCAGCTTGGTACTAGCGGGAGGGCCAAATACGCAGTATTTT
cdr3_aa: CASSLVLAGGPNTQYF
clone_size: .
d_call: TRBD2
j_call: TRBJ2-3
cdr3_length: 16
v_call: TRBV7-2

cdr3_nt: TGTGCCAGCAATCTCGAGGGGGGGAATGAGCAGTTCTTC
cdr3_aa: CASNLEGGNEQFF
clone_size: .
d_call: .
j_call: TRBJ2-1
cdr3_length: 13
v_call: TRBV6-6

cdr3_nt: TGTGCCAGCAGCTTATACAACGAGCAGTACTTC
cdr3_aa: CASSLYNEQYF
clone_size: .
d_call: .
j_call: TRBJ2-7
cdr3_length: 11
v_call: TRBV7-2

cdr3_nt: TGTGCCAGTAATAACAGGGAGGGTCATGGCTACACCTTC
cdr3_aa: CASNNREGHGYTF
clone_size: .
d_call: .
j_call: TRBJ1-2
cdr3_length: 13
v_call: TRBV19

cdr3_nt: TGTGCCACCTCAACGCGGACTAGCGGAACCGGGGAGCTGTTTTTT
cdr3_aa: CATSTRTSGTGELFF
clone_size: .
d_call: TRBD2
j_call: TRBJ2-2
cdr3_length: 15
v_call: TRBV19

cdr3_nt: TGCGCCAGCAGCTTGCTGGGAGGGAGCTCCTACAATGAGCAGTTCTTC
cdr3_aa: CASSLLGGSSYNEQFF
clone_size: .
d_call: TRBD2
j_call: TRBJ2-1
cdr3_length: 16
v_call: TRBV5-1

cdr3_nt: TGCAGCGTTGCTCCTAGGAACGATGAGCAGTTCTTC
cdr3_aa: CSVAPRNDEQFF
clone_size: many
d_call: .
j_call: TRBJ2-1
cdr3_length: 12
v_call: TRBV29-1

cdr3_nt: TGTGCCAGCAGCGTAGGCGTTCAAGAGACCCAGTACTTC
cdr3_aa: CASSVGVQETQYF
clone_size: .
d_call: .
j_call: TRBJ2-5
cdr3_length: 13
v_call: TRBV9

cdr3_nt: TGTGCCAGCAGCCAGGACAGGCAGAACTACGAGCAGTACTTC
cdr3_aa: CASSQDRQNYEQYF
clone_size: .
d_call: TRBD1
j_call: TRBJ2-7
cdr3_length: 14
v_call: TRBV6-6